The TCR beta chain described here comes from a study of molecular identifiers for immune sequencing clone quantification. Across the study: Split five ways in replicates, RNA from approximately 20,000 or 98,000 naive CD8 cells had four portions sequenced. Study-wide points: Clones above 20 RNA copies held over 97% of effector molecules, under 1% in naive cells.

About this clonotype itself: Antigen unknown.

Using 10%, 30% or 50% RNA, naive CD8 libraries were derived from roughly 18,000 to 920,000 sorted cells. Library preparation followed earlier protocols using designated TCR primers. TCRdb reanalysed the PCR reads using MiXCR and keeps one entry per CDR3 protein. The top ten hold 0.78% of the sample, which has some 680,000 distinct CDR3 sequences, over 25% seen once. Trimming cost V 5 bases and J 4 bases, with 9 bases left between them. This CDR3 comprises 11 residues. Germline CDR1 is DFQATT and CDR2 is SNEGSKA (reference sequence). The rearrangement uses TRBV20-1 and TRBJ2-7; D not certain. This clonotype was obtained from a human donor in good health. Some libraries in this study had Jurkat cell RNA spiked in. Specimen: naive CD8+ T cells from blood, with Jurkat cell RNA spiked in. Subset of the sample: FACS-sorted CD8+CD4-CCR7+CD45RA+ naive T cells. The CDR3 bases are TGCAGTGCTGAACCGTATTACGAGCAGTACTTC. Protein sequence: CSAEPYYEQYF.